This TCR beta chain was found in a study of technical replicates of blood from a few donors. Data came from immunoSEQ multiplex PCR; TCRdb stores just in-frame clones and leaves some out. The repertoire has 45,000 to 65,000 clones, nearly 95% of them found once; the top ten carry roughly 3.1%. The sample comprised PBMCs. The sequence came from a human donor in good health. Some clones in this sample may be carry-over from other donors' samples.

The CDR3 region is CASQKRGGRDEQFF. CDR3 sequence (DNA): TGCGCCAGCCAAAAGCGGGGGGGCCGAGATGAGCAGTTCTTC. The chain recombines TRBV4-3 with TRBJ2-1; 10 nucleotides agree with TRBD2. V shed 8 bases and J 8 bases; nucleotides not matched to a gene: 9. The CDR3 has 14 residues. Germline lookup yields CDR1 LGHNA and CDR2 YSLEER.